The 29 T cell receptor beta chains in this list originate from one sample, sequenced in a study of OX40 agonist ivuxolimab in advanced cancers. TCRdb's copy holds only in-frame clones and misses some; the assay was immunoSEQ multiplex PCR. The table records 45,000 to 65,000 clones, 91% of them present only once. The specimen comprised CD4+ or CD8+ T cells sorted from blood, sampled in a trial of the OX40 agonist ivuxolimab. These receptors were taken from an adult with an advanced solid tumor such as melanoma, head and neck, liver or kidney cancer.

The count of this clone is one. The gene calls are TRBV6-5 and TRBJ2-1, with D possibly TRBD2 on 6 matching bases. Germline assignment: CDR1 MNHEY and CDR2 SVGAGI. V lost 4 bases and J 6 bases, leaving 19 bases between the germline ends. CDR3 length equals 16 residues. The CDR3, as DNA: TGTGCCAGCAGTTTCACCTACGGGACTCCTTTCAATGAGCAGTTCTTC. Its protein is CASSFTYGTPFNEQFF.

The chain combines TRBV7-9 with TRBJ2-7; the match to TRBD2 covers 9 bases. CDR1 and CDR2 from the germline V gene are SEHNR and FQNEAQ (reference sequence). Trimming removed 4 bases from V and 2 bases from J; junction bases left unmatched: 9. This CDR3 region has 16 residues. The CDR3 region is CASSSPSLAGTYEQYF. The CDR3, as DNA: TGTGCCAGCAGCTCCCCCTCTCTAGCGGGGACCTACGAGCAGTACTTC.

The rearrangement links TRBV5-4 to TRBJ2-7; 10 bases align to TRBD1. V lost 5 bases and J lost 2; bases outside the gene matches: 4. CDR1 is SGHNT and CDR2 is YYREEE in the germline V gene (reference sequence). CDR3 length equals 14 residues. The CDR3 sequence is CASREGQGTYEQYF. CDR3 sequence (DNA): TGTGCCAGCAGGGAGGGACAGGGGACCTACGAGCAGTACTTC.

V usage is TRBV11-3 and J usage is TRBJ2-1, with 7 bases lining up with TRBD2. The germline V gene encodes CDR1 SGHNT and CDR2 YENEEA. The CDR3 is made up of 15 amino acids. V shed 4 bases, J shed 3 bases, and the junction held 6 bases outside the gene matches. CDR3: CASSWGGRFYNEQFF. The CDR3 coding sequence is TGTGCCAGCAGCTGGGGGGGAAGGTTCTACAATGAGCAGTTCTTC.

This clone is a singleton in its sample. The chain employs TRBV9 and TRBJ1-5, with TRBD1 identical over 9 bases. J gave up 2 bases and V 7 bases, and 4 bases lay outside the gene matches. The CDR3 consists of 14 residues. CDR1 is SGDLS, CDR2 YYNGEE, per germline. CDR3 sequence reads: CASSRTGGNQPQHF. In DNA form, the CDR3 reads TGTGCCAGCTCTAGGACAGGGGGCAATCAGCCCCAGCATTTT.

The rearrangement uses TRBV4-3 and TRBJ2-7, with 9 bases identical to TRBD1. Germline values: CDR1 LGHNA, CDR2 YSLEER. The trim removed 0 bases at V and 3 bases at J, leaving 3 bases unmatched. The CDR3 covers 15 residues. The CDR3 coding sequence is TGCGCCAGCAGCCAAGAAGGGACAGGGCTCTACGAGCAGTACTTC. It yields the protein CASSQEGTGLYEQYF.

The chain links TRBV9 to TRBJ1-2; D not resolved. The germline V gene has CDR1 SGDLS and CDR2 YYNGEE. This CDR3 is built from 15 residues. V lost 4 bases, J lost 5 bases, and 18 bases lay in between. In nucleotides, the CDR3 is TGTGCCAGCAGCCCCGTAGAGAGGGATGTGTATGGCTACACCTTC. Amino acids: CASSPVERDVYGYTF. The whole variable domain, filled in from reference TRBV9 and TRBJ1-2, reads DSGVTQTPKHLITATGQRVTLRCSPRSGDLSVYWYQQSLDQGLQFLIQYYNGEERAKGNILERFSAQQFPDLHSELNLSSLELGDSALYFCASSPVERDVYGYTFGSGTRLTVV.

There are a few counts of this clone. The chain is built from TRBV28 and TRBJ1-1; the D gene is possibly TRBD1 (6 bases). Germline CDR1 reads MDHEN; CDR2 reads SYDVKM. The V and J ends lost 4 bases and 3 bases respectively, with 15 bases between them. The CDR3 has 15 amino acids. The CDR3 is CASSSPRGAYTEAFF. In nucleotides, the CDR3 is TGTGCCAGCAGTTCGCCTCGGGGGGCATACACTGAAGCTTTCTTT.

V gene TRBV27 combines with J gene TRBJ2-2, with a tentative D call TRBD2 (5 bases). The CDR3 covers 15 residues. Trimming took off 3 bases at V and 0 bases at J, with 8 bases between the two ends. In germline, CDR1 is MNHEY, CDR2 SMNVEV (reference sequence). The CDR3 is CASSFGEPNTGELFF. CDR3 coding DNA: TGTGCCAGCAGTTTTGGGGAGCCGAACACCGGGGAGCTGTTTTTT.

V is TRBV28 and J is TRBJ2-7; 7 bases are shared with TRBD1. V was clipped by 7 bases and J by 0 bases; unmatched bases: 9. From germline, CDR1 is MDHEN and CDR2 SYDVKM. This CDR3 is 15 amino acids long. The chain's CDR3 is CASKGRDRDSYEQYF. The CDR3 DNA reads as TGTGCCAGCAAAGGTAGAGACAGGGACTCCTACGAGCAGTACTTC.

The gene calls are TRBV6-1 and TRBJ1-2; no reliable D call. The CDR3 extends over 15 amino acids. V was cut by 2 bases and J by 3 bases, with 13 bases left in between. Germline assignment: CDR1 MNHNS and CDR2 SASEGT. CDR3 in amino acids: CASSELTLGDYGYTF. CDR3 DNA: TGTGCCAGCAGTGAATTGACCCTCGGGGACTATGGCTACACCTTC.

The rearrangement joins TRBV7-9 to TRBJ2-7; 8 nucleotides align to TRBD2. The CDR3 consists of 13 residues. Germline assignment: CDR1 SEHNR and CDR2 FQNEAQ (reference sequence). Unmatched junction bases numbered 3, after V lost 5 bases and J lost 3 bases. In DNA form, the CDR3 reads TGTGCCAGCAGCACCGGGACTAGCTACGAGCAGTACTTC. It translates to CASSTGTSYEQYF. The full variable domain, rest sourced from reference TRBV7-9 and TRBJ2-7, is DTGVSQNPRHKITKRGQNVTFRCDPISEHNRLYWYRQTLGQGPEFLTYFQNEAQLEKSRLLSDRFSAERPKGSFSTLEIQRTEQGDSAMYLCASSTGTSYEQYFGPGTRLTVT.

The chain has TRBV7-8 and TRBJ2-7; possibly TRBD1 or TRBD2 for D (5 bases each). The V end was cut by 4 bases, the J end by 0 bases, with 19 bases between. Germline lookup yields CDR1 SGHVS and CDR2 FQNEAQ. The CDR3 length is 17 residues. Written as DNA, the CDR3 is TGTGCCAGCAGCTCGCCCGGGACGGAAGCCCTCTCCTACGAGCAGTACTTC. Amino acids: CASSSPGTEALSYEQYF.

The chain joins TRBV15 to TRBJ2-3; D perhaps matches TRBD2 (6 bases). The CDR3 is 13 amino acids. The V and J ends lost 8 bases and 2 bases respectively, with 11 bases between them. The germline V gene encodes CDR1 LNHNV and CDR2 YYDKDF (reference sequence). CDR3 sequence (DNA): TGTGCCACCCGCCGGGACTTCACAGATACGCAGTATTTT. Protein sequence: CATRRDFTDTQYF.

J is TRBJ2-5 and V is TRBV19, with D perhaps matching TRBD1 or TRBD2 (8 bases each). Deletions cut 3 bases from V and 6 bases from J, with 23 bases between. Germline V gene lookup returns CDR1 LNHDA and CDR2 SQIVND (reference sequence). This CDR3 has 17 residues. CDR3 region: CASSMNGQGTSGKTQYF. The CDR3 DNA sequence: TGTGCCAGTAGTATGAATGGACAGGGTACTAGCGGAAAGACCCAGTACTTC. Full variable domain (outside the CDR3, taken from reference TRBV19 and TRBJ2-5): DGGITQSPKYLFRKEGQNVTLSCEQNLNHDAMYWYRQDPGQGLRLIYYSQIVNDFQKGDIAEGYSVSREKKESFPLTVTSAQKNPTAFYLCASSMNGQGTSGKTQYFGPGTRLLVL.

The V call is TRBV5-5, the J call TRBJ2-7, with 11 bases that match TRBD1. The ends lost 4 bases at V and 3 bases at J; junction bases unmatched: 9. This CDR3 region has 16 residues. CDR1 is SGHKS and CDR2 is YYEKEE in the germline V gene (reference sequence). In DNA form, the CDR3 reads TGTGCCAGCAGCCCGTCCCCCGGGACAGGGGGCTACGAGCAGTACTTC. Encoded protein: CASSPSPGTGGYEQYF.

V and J are TRBV4-1 and TRBJ2-5; perhaps TRBD1 as D (5 bases). The germline CDR1 and CDR2 sequences are MGHRA and YSYEKL. V was shortened by 0 bases and J by 7 bases, with 12 bases between the two germline ends. The CDR3 is 14 amino acids. CDR3: CASSQDVGGATQYF. CDR3 sequence (DNA): TGCGCCAGCAGCCAAGATGTGGGTGGGGCGACCCAGTACTTC.

The chain has TRBV28 and TRBJ1-2; D gene uncertain. Germline V gives CDR1 MDHEN, CDR2 SYDVKM. Between the trimmed V and J ends, which lost 2 bases and 7 bases, there was a span of 14 bases. CDR3 length: 14 residues. The CDR3 loop reads CASSLRAMLSGYTF. DNA for the CDR3: TGTGCCAGCAGTTTAAGGGCAATGCTGAGTGGCTACACCTTC.

DNA of the CDR3: TGTGCTAGTGGTTTGCGGACAGGGAATCAGCCCCAGCATTTT. Translating it yields CASGLRTGNQPQHF. V usage is TRBV12-5 and J usage is TRBJ1-5; 8 bases map to TRBD1. The V gene end was trimmed by 2 bases and the J gene end by 4 bases; junction bases not matched to a gene: 1. This CDR3 region has 14 residues. Per the germline V gene, CDR1 is LGHNT and CDR2 is FRNRAP.

Judged by abundance, this clone is medium-sized. The same CDR3 also results from other DNA sequences found in this sample. The chain couples TRBV28 to TRBJ1-2; D unclear. Trimming removed 6 bases at V and 8 bases at J, with 10 bases between. Germline CDR1 MDHEN, CDR2 SYDVKM. The CDR3 runs 11 residues. As DNA, the CDR3 is TGTGCCAGCAGCCTAGGACGGGGCTACACCTTC. Protein sequence: CASSLGRGYTF.

The rearrangement uses TRBV4-1 and TRBJ1-1, with TRBD1 identical over 7 bases. CDR1 is MGHRA and CDR2 is YSYEKL in the germline V gene. V trimming: 2 bases; J trimming: 3 bases; junction bases outside the gene matches: 3. The CDR3 is 14 residues long. In nucleotides, the CDR3 is TGCGCCAGCAGCCAACAGGGGGGGGACACTGAAGCTTTCTTT. This gives the protein CASSQQGGDTEAFF.

This clone occurred a few times. This sequence joins TRBV10-3 and TRBJ2-5; unclear D gene. CDR1 and CDR2 (germline): ENHRY, SYGVKD. This CDR3 contains 14 residues. V was cut by 0 bases and J by 3 bases, with 8 bases left in between. CDR3 loop: CAISESSREETQYF. CDR3 sequence (DNA): TGTGCCATCAGTGAGTCGAGTAGGGAAGAGACCCAGTACTTC.

This clone was seen only a few times. Compared with germline, one end of the junction differs, possibly owing to a read error. The rearrangement uses TRBV7-7 and TRBJ2-5; 11 nucleotides align to TRBD2. This CDR3 comprises 14 residues. The germline gives CDR1 SSHAT, CDR2 FNYEAQ (reference sequence). The CDR3 nucleotides are TGTGCTAGCAGCTTCGGACTAGCGGGAGAGACCCAGTACTTC. It codes for CASSFGLAGETQYF.

This sequence joins TRBV27 and TRBJ1-4; no firm D call. CDR1 and CDR2 (germline): MNHEY, SMNVEV (reference sequence). Trimming took off 4 bases at V and 8 bases at J, with 14 bases between the two ends. The length of the CDR3 is 14 residues. CDR3 residues: CASSSLRTAEKLFF. CDR3 nucleotide sequence: TGTGCCAGCAGTTCCCTCCGGACGGCAGAAAAACTGTTTTTT.

The chain employs TRBV27 and TRBJ2-7, with TRBD1 as a possible D gene (6 bases). Germline values: CDR1 MNHEY, CDR2 SMNVEV (reference sequence). The CDR3 loop spans 14 amino acids. Trimming cost V 6 bases and J 3 bases, with 15 bases left between them. CDR3 sequence: CASRSQGTIYEQYF. The CDR3 DNA reads TGTGCCAGCAGGTCGCAGGGGACGATCTACGAGCAGTACTTC.

This chain uses TRBV28 with TRBJ2-2; TRBD1 agrees at 8 bases. There are 15 residues in the CDR3. Germline lookup yields CDR1 MDHEN and CDR2 SYDVKM. V trimming: 8 bases; J trimming: 7 bases; junction bases outside the gene matches: 12. The DNA of the CDR3 is TGTGCCAGCCAAAACTGGACAGGGTCGAGCGGGGAGCTGTTTTTT. Translating it yields CASQNWTGSSGELFF. The whole variable domain, filled in from reference TRBV28 and TRBJ2-2, reads DVKVTQSSRYLVKRTGEKVFLECVQDMDHENMFWYRQDPGLGLRLIYFSYDVKMKEKGDIPEGYSVSREKKERFSLILESASTNQTSMYLCASQNWTGSSGELFFGEGSRLTVL.

The chain has TRBV4-2 and TRBJ1-5; D possibly corresponds to TRBD1 (5 bases). CDR3 length: 14 amino acids. V dropped 2 bases and J dropped 6 bases, with 11 bases sitting between them. CDR1 and CDR2 (germline): LGHNA, YNFKEQ. The CDR3 protein is CASSQSGGGQPQHF. The CDR3 nucleotides read TGTGCCAGCAGCCAATCCGGGGGTGGTCAGCCCCAGCATTTT.

The rearrangement links TRBV4-1 to TRBJ2-2, with D possibly matching TRBD1 (6 bases). This CDR3 is built from 13 residues. Trimming shortened V by 2 bases and J by 7 bases, and 8 bases separated the two germline ends. In germline, CDR1 is MGHRA, CDR2 YSYEKL. The chain's CDR3 is CASSQRGGGELFF. Written as DNA, the CDR3 is TGCGCCAGCAGCCAAAGAGGGGGCGGGGAGCTGTTTTTT.

The chain links TRBV6-1 to TRBJ2-7, with 13 bases that match TRBD2. The CDR3 consists of 18 residues. Germline CDR1 MNHNS, CDR2 SASEGT. Trimming at V came to 0 bases and at J to 4 bases, leaving 9 bases not matched to a gene. This CDR3 is CASSEALGLAGLGYEQYF. The CDR3 nucleotides are TGTGCCAGCAGTGAAGCCTTGGGACTAGCGGGATTGGGGTACGAGCAGTACTTC.